The rows below give T cell receptor beta chains drawn from one sample of a study of blood T cell repertoires in COVID-19. Data came from immunoSEQ multiplex PCR; TCRdb stores just in-frame clones and leaves some out. The data show a few hundred thousand clones, 75% to 85% seen once. The sequencing input was peripheral blood. Every receptor here comes from a woman in her thirties or forties who had recovered from COVID-19. Each CDR3 is given without its conserved first and last residue. Each record gives: clone size, J gene, V gene, CDR3 protein. Size tells how often a clone was seen (once, few, many) or the class of an expanded clone, and some rows leave it out.

NA TRBJ2-5 TRBV10-3 AIGTPPGTSGVQETQY
NA TRBJ1-5 TRBV12-3/TRBV12-4 ASSLALGQPQH
NA TRBJ2-7 TRBV7-2 ATSFDGTIYEQY
NA TRBJ2-3 TRBV3-1/TRBV3-2 ASSQDLGGTSTDTQY
NA TRBJ2-4 TRBV7-2 ASSLIDTGSIQY
NA TRBJ1-2 TRBV7-2 ASTTRDREYGYT
once TRBJ1-3 TRBV5-1 ASSLTPQTGEDTIY
NA TRBJ1-1 TRBV7-9 ASSSTGASEEAF
NA TRBJ2-5 TRBV7-2 ASSYYRDNQETQY
few TRBJ1-6 TRBV6-1 ASTLNSPLH
NA TRBJ2-6 TRBV12-5 ASGRTGIGANVLT
NA TRBJ2-3 TRBV3-1/TRBV3-2 ASSQDLTWSIRKY
once TRBJ2-7 TRBV19 ASSRGQGPSYEQY
few TRBJ1-2 TRBV18 ASSPRQGIDYGYT
NA TRBJ2-7 TRBV9 ASSVRQSSEQY
NA TRBJ1-1 TRBV7-9 ASSPLVRNTEAF
few TRBJ1-1 TRBV4-3 ASSQDRGNTEAF
NA TRBJ1-4 TRBV10-3 AIRDNSRVGKLF
NA TRBJ2-7 TRBV7-8 ASSPTRDRVN
NA TRBJ1-1 TRBV6-6 ASSYAPEGRAGAF
NA TRBJ2-5 TRBV5-5 ASSTASGVQETQY
NA TRBJ2-1 TRBV6-2/TRBV6-3 ASSFDSGGRNEQF
NA TRBJ1-2 TRBV5-1 ASSDTVGANYGYT